Given below is one T cell receptor (beta chain) in context. This clonotype was recorded many times. This receptor's antigen is unknown. The input lacks base qualities; no much larger clone sits a single base away. Including the terminal cysteine and phenylalanine, the CDR3 comprises 15 residues. Only the CDR3 portion is preserved as DNA: 45 bases, with reading frame beginning at the first base. Relative to germline, V is 4 bases shorter and J is 5 bases shorter, with 18 bases between their ends. The germline V gene (reference sequence) sets CDR1 to SEHNR and CDR2 to FQNEAQ. Ophthalmopathy patients had moderately to severely active disease, with a Clinical Activity Score of 3 or more, a NOSPECS grade of 4 or more, and a disease duration of less than 3 months. The study excluded patients with uncontrolled infections, other autoimmune diseases, pregnancy or lactation. Diagnoses were based on clinical symptoms, serum thyroxine and TRAb, thyroid ultrasound and orbital computed tomography. PBMCs were isolated from 7.5 to 10 ml of fresh peripheral blood by Ficoll-Paque density gradient centrifugation. Total RNA was extracted using Trizol reagent, and RNA quality was assessed on an Agilent 2100 Bioanalyzer.

This sample was taken from a study of T cells in Graves' hyperthyroidism and ophthalmopathy (dated by TCRdb to between 2018 and 2021). At the level of the whole study: Peripheral blood samples were taken at initial diagnosis, before any treatment was given. A discovery cohort of roughly 100 patients, approximately 44 with Graves' ophthalmopathy and approximately 60 with stable Graves' hyperthyroidism, was used to find distinguishing TCR V-J signatures. An independent validation cohort of 18 to 20 hyperthyroidism patients and 17 patients who later progressed to ophthalmopathy tested prospective prediction of ophthalmopathy. For training and testing, the approximately 92 patients in the discovery cohort were randomly divided in a 7:3 ratio. In several Graves' hyperthyroidism patients, the study also compared T-cell repertoires from thyroid tissue with T-cell repertoires from blood. After blood sampling, hyperthyroidism patients were treated with methimazole at a starting dose of 30 mg daily, and ophthalmopathy patients were treated with high-dose intravenous methylprednisolone. According to the paper, TCR Vbeta CDR3 sequencing was carried out on 135 peripheral blood samples, which came from under 50 ophthalmopathy, roughly 75 hyperthyroidism and about 17 progressor patients. Broader findings and caveats from the paper: In cross-validation, a model built on a 13 V-J signature told ophthalmopathy apart from stable hyperthyroidism with over 85% sensitivity and about 81% specificity, and in testing the same model reached 80%/75%. Sample size was not statistically predetermined, and blinding of investigators to group allocation was not performed. During validation, the model predicted progression to ophthalmopathy a median of approximately 6.5 months ahead of onset, with around 65% sensitivity and 72% to 85% specificity. Most expanded thyroid clonotypes (frequency above 0.001) were also found in blood, which suggests that blood repertoires may mirror thyroid immune responses.

TCR beta CDR3 regions were amplified from RNA transcripts. A first-round RT-PCR of the TCR CDR3 used the HTBI primer set with the Qiagen OneStep RT-PCR kit. Libraries were constructed in a second round of multiplex PCR, after which size selection and purification were carried out. Sequencing of the libraries was done on an Illumina HiSeq2000 using paired-end 100 bp reads. In the paper's pipeline: Raw data were processed with SOAPnuke, discarding reads with adapters, uncalled bases, mean Phred below 15, or no exact constant-primer or identifier match. COPE v1.2.5 was used to merge the high-quality paired reads, and each unique nucleotide sequence was defined as a clonotype. MiTCR v1.1 was used to align clonotypes to the IMGT TRBV, TRBD and TRBJ reference segments. Only V-J combinations with frequency above 0.0001, covering 99.2% of repertoires, were analysed. The TCS score was defined as F50 (clonal expansion) divided by E x V (chaos), with BLOSUM62-based TCRdist calculated between CDR3 peptides within each V-J. Welch's t-statistics and random forest reduced fewer than 600 V-J features to 13, which were used in a naive Bayes classifier (R e1071). TCRdb reanalyzed the raw reads on its own, using fastp at Q25 for trimming and MiXCR for clone calling, and kept in-frame beta chains. For every CDR3 protein sequence, its rows merge into one entry that carries the most common genes and DNA. These V and J calls derive from TCRdb rather than the authors' analysis. The sample profile shows 530,000 or so distinct CDR3 sequences; roughly a quarter of them were found once. The leading ten clones occupy approximately 10% of the sample.

This receptor was taken from a woman in her thirties with Graves' ophthalmopathy. The sequencing sample was made of blood. The receptor chain draws on TRBV7-9 and TRBJ2-7; a tentative D match to TRBD1 spans 6 bases. The DNA sequence follows: TGTGCCAGCAGCTCAGAGGCGTCAGGGGAGCACGAGCAGTACTTC. This is translated as CASSSEASGEHEQYF. This CDR3, with the reference TRBV7-9 and TRBJ2-7 proteins standing in past its ends, gives the full variable domain DTGVSQNPRHKITKRGQNVTFRCDPISEHNRLYWYRQTLGQGPEFLTYFQNEAQLEKSRLLSDRFSAERPKGSFSTLEIQRTEQGDSAMYLCASSSEASGEHEQYFGPGTRLTVT.